This TCR beta chain appears in the sequencing data of a study of blood T cell repertoires in COVID-19. Sequenced by immunoSEQ multiplex PCR; TCRdb stores in-frame clones only, minus some. The sample yields about 140,000 clones, about 86% seen once. From germline, CDR1 is LGHDT and CDR2 YNNKEL (reference sequence). V lost 3 bases and J 1 base, leaving 13 bases between the germline ends. The CDR3 is 15 residues long. The sequenced sample was peripheral blood. The origin of this receptor is a woman aged 55-70 years with acute or convalescent COVID-19. The gene calls are TRBV3-1 (or the pseudogene TRBV3-2) and TRBJ2-7, with D uncertain. The CDR3 DNA reads TGTGCCAGCAGCCAGAGCCCAGGATTTTCCTACGAGCAGTACTTC. Amino acid sequence: CASSQSPGFSYEQYF.